This T cell receptor beta chain emerged from a study of CD8 T cell repertoires and HIV-1 epitope variants. Produced via immunoSEQ multiplex PCR; TCRdb's table is partial and in-frame only. The table has a few thousand clones, more than 65% seen once. This CDR3 has 16 amino acids. Germline V CDR1 and CDR2: MDHEN, SYDVKM. Deletions cut 9 bases from V and 2 bases from J, with 22 bases between. As for this clone: Antigen specificity is unknown.

The sequenced sample was cultured CD8+ T cells derived from PBMCs. The gene calls are TRBV28 and TRBJ1-1; maybe TRBD1 (5 bases). The sequence was obtained from a male donor with HIV. The CDR3 region has the DNA TGTGCCAGTCCCAGGGCAGGGCTGGTCACAAACACTGAAGCTTTCTTT. Amino acids: CASPRAGLVTNTEAFF.